Below are 25 T cell receptor beta chains sequenced from a single sample in a study of beta chain features in type 1 diabetes. The study reverse transcribed the entire isolated RNA, so it sequenced expressed TCRB transcripts. Clones were read by immunoSEQ multiplex PCR, and TCRdb kept only the in-frame ones, dropping some. This sample has roughly 400,000 clones; about 15% occur once, and the top ten carry roughly 0.035%. The sequenced material came from naive CD4+ T cells from blood. These receptors all stem from a man aged 30-40 years in good health.

This clone was observed a few times. Other DNA sequences of this sample code for an identical CDR3. The chain joins TRBV5-1 to TRBJ2-3, with TRBD2 matching 9 bases. Germline V CDR1 and CDR2: SGHRS, YFSETQ. This CDR3 has 14 residues. With V trimmed by 0 bases and J by 4 bases, 0 bases remained unmatched. The CDR3 loop is CASSLASGADTQYF. In DNA, the CDR3 is TGCGCCAGCAGCTTGGCTAGCGGGGCAGATACGCAGTATTTT.

This clone was detected only a few times. The CDR3 is CASSAGQGYTDTQYF. CDR3 coding DNA: TGTGCCAGCAGTGCGGGACAGGGATACACAGATACGCAGTATTTT. The V call is TRBV6-5, the J call TRBJ2-3; 9 bases are shared with TRBD1. Germline CDR1 is MNHEY and CDR2 is SVGAGI. The J segment lost 2 bases and the V segment lost 5 bases, leaving 5 bases of the junction unmatched. This CDR3 has 15 residues.

The sample holds a few counts of this clone. The genes are TRBV4-3 and TRBJ2-1; D is unclear. Germline-derived CDR1 and CDR2 are LGHNA and YSLEER. The CDR3 is made up of 14 amino acids. V was trimmed by 3 bases and J by 4 bases, leaving 10 bases between them. In DNA form, the CDR3 reads TGCGCCAGCAGCCATGACGTTTTGTACAATGAGCAGTTCTTC. It yields the protein CASSHDVLYNEQFF.

This clone was found a few times. The chain employs TRBV30 and TRBJ2-1; the D is unclear. Deletions cut 0 bases from V and 7 bases from J, with 10 bases between. The CDR3 has 13 residues. From germline, CDR1 is GTSNPN and CDR2 SVGIG (reference sequence). DNA of the CDR3: TGTGCCTGGAGTGTACGTAGGGTAAATGAGCAGTTCTTC. The encoded protein is CAWSVRRVNEQFF. The variable domain in full, completed from reference TRBV30 and TRBJ2-1, reads SQTIHQWPATLVQPVGSPLSLECTVEGTSNPNLYWYRQAAGRGLQLLFYSVGIGQISSEVPQNLSASRPQDRQFILSSKKLLLSDSGFYLCAWSVRRVNEQFFGPGTRLTVL.

The table lists this clone with a few counts. The rearrangement links TRBV2 to TRBJ2-7; TRBD2 matches at 12 bases. The CDR3 totals 17 residues. Germline lookup yields CDR1 SNHLY and CDR2 FYNNEI. The ends lost 7 bases at V and 1 base at J; junction bases unmatched: 11. CDR3 DNA: TGTGCCAGCACCCTTGATAGGACTAGCGGGGTTTCCTACGAGCAGTACGTC. It encodes CASTLDRTSGVSYEQYV.

V is TRBV15 and J is TRBJ2-3, with a weak D call TRBD2 (5 bases). The CDR3 is 13 amino acids. Trimming removed 2 bases at V and 5 bases at J, with 8 bases between. Germline values: CDR1 LNHNV, CDR2 YYDKDF (reference sequence). The DNA for the CDR3 is TGTGCCACCAGCAGAAACAGCGGAGATACGCAGTATTTT. This sequence encodes CATSRNSGDTQYF.

This clone was counted a few times. This rearrangement joins TRBV2 to TRBJ1-4; a weak D match, TRBD1 (6 bases). The V and J ends lost 8 bases and 8 bases respectively, with 18 bases between them. Germline-derived CDR1 and CDR2 are SNHLY and FYNNEI. The CDR3 sequence is 14 residues long. This CDR3 reads CASSQGRAREKLFF. The DNA for the CDR3 is TGTGCCAGCTCACAGGGCCGCGCGAGGGAAAAACTGTTTTTT. The full variable domain, rest sourced from reference TRBV2 and TRBJ1-4, is EPEVTQTPSHQVTQMGQEVILRCVPISNHLYFYWYRQILGQKVEFLVSFYNNEISEKSEIFDDQFSVERPDGSNFTLKIRSTKLEDSAMYFCASSQGRAREKLFFGSGTQLSVL.

This clone was counted a few times. The V gene is TRBV5-1, the J gene TRBJ2-5; D assignment may be TRBD1 or TRBD2 (5 bases each). Between the trimmed V and J ends, which lost 2 bases and 0 bases, there was a span of 14 bases. The CDR3 loop spans 16 amino acids. CDR1 is SGHRS and CDR2 is YFSETQ in the germline V gene. The CDR3 reads CASSLTNRGYQETQYF. In DNA, the CDR3 is TGCGCCAGCAGCTTAACAAACCGGGGCTACCAAGAGACCCAGTACTTC.

This clone was observed many times. The CDR3 nucleotides read TGTGCCAGCAGCCCTAGCGGGGCTAGCACAGATACGCAGTATTTT. Its translation: CASSPSGASTDTQYF. This chain connects TRBV7-9 to TRBJ2-3, with 9 bases identical to TRBD2. The CDR3 is 15 residues long. Germline-derived CDR1 and CDR2 are SEHNR and FQNEAQ (reference sequence). The V segment lost 5 bases and the J segment 0 bases; nucleotides outside the gene matches: 3.

This chain joins TRBV18 and TRBJ2-1; 7 bases agree with TRBD2. J gave up 9 bases and V 1 base, and 3 bases lay outside the gene matches. CDR3 length: 13 amino acids. From germline, CDR1 is KGHSH and CDR2 LQKENI. The DNA for the CDR3 is TGTGCCAGCTCACCACTGGGCGGGAGTGAGCAGTTCTTC. This gives the protein CASSPLGGSEQFF.

The rearrangement uses TRBV30 and TRBJ2-2; TRBD1 is a possible D gene (6 bases). Per germline, CDR1 GTSNPN and CDR2 SVGIG (reference sequence). V lost 3 bases to trimming and J lost 6 bases, with 8 bases between them. This CDR3 is built from 12 residues. The CDR3 nucleotides read TGTGCCTGGAGAGGGGGTCCCGGGGAGCTGTTTTTT. This encodes CAWRGGPGELFF.

The chain is built from TRBV9 and TRBJ2-1, with no clear D. CDR3 length equals 13 residues. CDR1 is SGDLS and CDR2 is YYNGEE in the germline V gene. The V end lost 3 bases, the J end lost 8 bases, and 12 bases lay between the germline ends. The DNA of the CDR3 is TGTGCCAGCAGCGCCGAACCTGGGTATGAGCAGTTCTTC. It encodes CASSAEPGYEQFF.

This clone was seen a few times. This rearrangement joins TRBV13 to TRBJ2-2, with D maybe TRBD2 (6 bases). The CDR3 spans 13 residues. Germline V gene sequence: CDR1 PRHDT, CDR2 FYEKMQ (reference sequence). V was cut by 5 bases and J by 7 bases, with 11 bases left in between. The CDR3 DNA reads as TGTGCCAGCAGCCGGGGGTGGAACGGGGAGCTGTTTTTT. It yields the protein CASSRGWNGELFF.

This clone showed up just a few times. The V call is TRBV5-1, the J call TRBJ2-3; D unresolved. The length of the CDR3 is 15 residues. Deletions cut 0 bases from V and 5 bases from J, with 13 bases between. CDR1 and CDR2 (germline): SGHRS, YFSETQ. CDR3 residues: CASSLADDRGDTQYF. The CDR3 region has the DNA TGCGCCAGCAGCTTGGCCGATGACCGCGGAGATACGCAGTATTTT. The variable domain in full, with the rest retrieved from reference TRBV5-1 and TRBJ2-3, is KAGVTQTPRYLIKTRGQQVTLSCSPISGHRSVSWYQQTPGQGLQFLFEYFSETQRNKGNFPGRFSGRQFSNSRSEMNVSTLELGDSALYLCASSLADDRGDTQYFGPGTRLTVL.

The chain employs TRBV7-8 and TRBJ2-5; D remains ambiguous. Trimming removed 1 base from V and 5 bases from J, with 8 bases in between. CDR3 length: 13 residues. Per germline, CDR1 SGHVS and CDR2 FQNEAQ. In nucleotides, the CDR3 is TGTGCCAGCAGCTTAGGAAGTGTGGAGACCCAGTACTTC. It is translated as CASSLGSVETQYF.

CDR3 in amino acids: CASSLVGTYGYTF. The CDR3 region has the DNA TGTGCCAGCAGCTTAGTGGGCACGTATGGCTACACCTTC. The J gene is TRBJ1-2, the V gene TRBV7-2; no clear D gene. Trimming took off 1 base at V and 5 bases at J, with 8 bases between the two ends. The germline gives CDR1 SGHTA, CDR2 FQGNSA. The CDR3 runs to 13 residues.

The chain couples TRBV27 to TRBJ2-1; D may correspond to TRBD1 or TRBD2 (5 bases each). CDR1 and CDR2 (germline): MNHEY, SMNVEV (reference sequence). Trimming took 2 bases from V and 7 from J, leaving 15 bases between them. The CDR3 runs to 15 residues. Here the CDR3 reads CASSLGTGGWNEQFF. The CDR3 nucleotides read TGTGCCAGCAGTTTAGGCACAGGAGGTTGGAATGAGCAGTTCTTC.

This clone was observed a few times. V usage is TRBV9 and J usage is TRBJ2-5, with 9 bases identical to TRBD2. The germline V gene has CDR1 SGDLS and CDR2 YYNGEE. With 0 bases clipped from V and 1 base from J, the junction kept 7 bases outside the gene matches. The CDR3 runs 17 residues. CDR3: CASSVDIAGALQETQYF. For the CDR3, the DNA is TGTGCCAGCAGCGTAGACATAGCGGGGGCCCTCCAAGAGACCCAGTACTTC.

The chain carries TRBV29-1 and TRBJ1-1; D gene unclear. V was clipped by 6 bases and J by 2 bases, with 10 bases between them. Germline loops: CDR1 SQVTM, CDR2 ANQGSEA. The CDR3 consists of 12 residues. The CDR3 loop reads CSVDAPNTEAFF. The DNA for the CDR3 is TGCAGCGTGGACGCCCCCAACACTGAAGCTTTCTTT. The complete variable domain, with remaining parts taken from reference TRBV29-1 and TRBJ1-1, reads SAVISQKPSRDICQRGTSLTIQCQVDSQVTMMFWYRQQPGQSLTLIATANQGSEATYESGFVIDKFPISRPNLTFSTLTVSNMSPEDSSIYLCSVDAPNTEAFFGQGTRLTVV.

This clone was picked up a small number of times. This sequence joins TRBV20-1 and TRBJ2-1; D remains unclear. This CDR3 has 11 amino acids. V lost 2 bases, J lost 7 bases, and 6 bases lay in between. Germline CDR1 DFQATT, CDR2 SNEGSKA (reference sequence). The CDR3: CSARFINEQFF. The CDR3 DNA reads as TGCAGTGCTAGATTCATTAATGAGCAGTTCTTC.

This clone showed up just a few times. The J gene is TRBJ1-5, the V gene TRBV6-6, with D uncertain. Germline V CDR1 and CDR2: MNHNY, SVGAGI (reference sequence). The CDR3 contains 12 residues. The V end was cut by 0 bases, the J end by 16 bases, with 13 bases between. The CDR3 coding sequence is TGTGCCAGCAGTTACTCCTCCGGGATTTTTCATTTT. Its protein is CASSYSSGIFHF.

The chain is built from TRBV2 and TRBJ2-5; D gene uncertain. The germline gives CDR1 SNHLY, CDR2 FYNNEI. CDR3 length: 12 amino acids. Trimming removed 7 bases at V and 3 bases at J, with 9 bases between. The CDR3 region has the DNA TGTGCCAGCAATCCCTCCAAAGAGACCCAGTACTTC. Translated, it gives CASNPSKETQYF.

The chain has TRBV5-1 and TRBJ2-5; 12 bases match TRBD2. The junction had 6 bases not matched to a gene; V was cut back by 0 bases and J by 0 bases. The CDR3 consists of 18 residues. From germline, CDR1 is SGHRS and CDR2 YFSETQ. Here the CDR3 reads CASSLGTSGKLHQETQYF. CDR3 nucleotides: TGCGCCAGCAGCTTGGGGACTAGCGGGAAACTCCACCAAGAGACCCAGTACTTC. Full variable domain (rest looked up from reference TRBV5-1 and TRBJ2-5): KAGVTQTPRYLIKTRGQQVTLSCSPISGHRSVSWYQQTPGQGLQFLFEYFSETQRNKGNFPGRFSGRQFSNSRSEMNVSTLELGDSALYLCASSLGTSGKLHQETQYFGPGTRLLVL.

The table lists this clone with a few counts. The rearrangement links TRBV7-2 to TRBJ2-7; 7 bases are a match to TRBD2. The V and J ends lost 2 bases and 7 bases, in that order; junction bases with no gene match: 8. Germline CDR1 and CDR2: SGHTA and FQGNSA. The CDR3 contains 14 residues. CDR3 residues: CASSLSGASGEQYV. The CDR3 DNA reads TGTGCCAGCAGCTTAAGCGGGGCTTCTGGTGAGCAGTACGTC.

The chain employs TRBV6-1 and TRBJ1-1; D gene ambiguous. V lost 2 bases, J lost 10 bases, and 11 bases lay in between. From germline, CDR1 is MNHNS and CDR2 SASEGT. This CDR3 has 12 amino acids. CDR3 amino acids: CASSERGRGAFF. The CDR3 DNA reads TGTGCCAGCAGTGAAAGAGGGCGTGGAGCTTTCTTT.